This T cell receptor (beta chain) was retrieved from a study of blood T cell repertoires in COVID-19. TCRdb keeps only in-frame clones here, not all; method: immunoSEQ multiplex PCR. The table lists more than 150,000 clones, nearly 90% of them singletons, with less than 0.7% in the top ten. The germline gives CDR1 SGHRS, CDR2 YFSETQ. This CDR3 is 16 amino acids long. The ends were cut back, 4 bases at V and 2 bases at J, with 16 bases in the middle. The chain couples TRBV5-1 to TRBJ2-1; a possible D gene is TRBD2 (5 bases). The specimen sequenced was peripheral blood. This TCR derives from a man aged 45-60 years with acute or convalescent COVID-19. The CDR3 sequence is CASSPGGSGTYNEQFF. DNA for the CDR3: TGCGCCAGCAGCCCGGGCGGGTCCGGGACCTACAATGAGCAGTTCTTC.